This T cell receptor beta chain was captured in a study of shared clonotypes between healthy human individuals. Whole-study findings and limits: With a few donors compared, about 5% of naive CD4 clonotypes were shared.

As concerns this clone: Its antigen remains unknown.

Looked up from germline, CDR1 is GTSNPN and CDR2 is SVGIG (reference sequence). The CDR3 spans 13 residues. Unmatched junction bases numbered 8, after V lost 8 bases and J lost 7 bases. Data came from immunoSEQ multiplex PCR; TCRdb stores just in-frame clones and leaves some out. The table includes about 2,500,000 clones, around nine tenths detected once. Sequencing input: naive CD4+ T cells sorted from blood. Indicated subset: CD45RA+ positively selected. This clonotype was obtained from a young man in good health. The rearrangement links TRBV30 to TRBJ1-2; 12 bases align to TRBD1. This CDR3 is CAGTGTGGGGYTF. The CDR3 region has the DNA TGTGCCGGTACCGGGACAGGGGGCGGTGGCTACACCTTC.